Below are 2 T cell receptor beta chains sequenced from a single sample in a study of blood T cell repertoires in COVID-19. TCRdb's table, derived via immunoSEQ multiplex PCR, lists solely in-frame clones and lacks some. The sample carries hundreds of thousands of clones, 89% recorded once. The source material was peripheral blood. These TCRs come from a man in his late teens or twenties with COVID-19, enrolled during active disease.

CDR3: CASSMVAGVLGDTQYF. The CDR3 bases are TGTGCCAGTAGTATGGTGGCGGGAGTTTTAGGAGATACGCAGTATTTT. The chain uses TRBV19 and TRBJ2-3, with TRBD2 matching 7 bases. Germline V CDR1 and CDR2: LNHDA, SQIVND (reference sequence). J was trimmed by 5 bases and V by 3 bases; bases with no gene match: 11. The CDR3 totals 16 residues.

This sequence joins TRBV2 and TRBJ1-5; weak D call: TRBD1 (5 bases). Looked up from germline, CDR1 is SNHLY and CDR2 is FYNNEI. CDR3 length equals 14 residues. The V end was cut by 7 bases, the J end by 3 bases, with 13 bases between. The CDR3 spells CASKGNRDNQPQHF. The CDR3 nucleotides are TGTGCCAGCAAGGGGAACAGAGACAATCAGCCCCAGCATTTT. The whole variable domain, remainder taken from reference TRBV2 and TRBJ1-5, is EPEVTQTPSHQVTQMGQEVILRCVPISNHLYFYWYRQILGQKVEFLVSFYNNEISEKSEIFDDQFSVERPDGSNFTLKIRSTKLEDSAMYFCASKGNRDNQPQHFGDGTRLSIL.